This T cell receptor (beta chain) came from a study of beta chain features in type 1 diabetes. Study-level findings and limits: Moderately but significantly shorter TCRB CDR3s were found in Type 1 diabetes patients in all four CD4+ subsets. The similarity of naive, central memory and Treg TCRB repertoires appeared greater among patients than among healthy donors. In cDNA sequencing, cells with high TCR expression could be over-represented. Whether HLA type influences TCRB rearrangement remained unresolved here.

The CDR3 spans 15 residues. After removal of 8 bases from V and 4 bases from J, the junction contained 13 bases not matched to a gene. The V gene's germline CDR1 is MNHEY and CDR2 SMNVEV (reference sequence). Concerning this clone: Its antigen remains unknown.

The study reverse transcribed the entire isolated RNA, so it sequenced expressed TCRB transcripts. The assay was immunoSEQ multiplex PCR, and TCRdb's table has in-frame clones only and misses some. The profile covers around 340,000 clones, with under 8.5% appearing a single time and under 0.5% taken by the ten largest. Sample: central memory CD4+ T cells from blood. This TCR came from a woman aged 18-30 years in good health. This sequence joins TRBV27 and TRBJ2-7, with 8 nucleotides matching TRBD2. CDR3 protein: CASSRQAGERYEQYF. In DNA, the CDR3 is TGTGCCAGCTCTCGTCAAGCGGGAGAAAGATACGAGCAGTACTTC.